This TCR beta chain was captured in a study of CD8+ T cells in alopecia areata. Looking at the study overall: Tofacitinib was taken orally by treated patients, and the dose was 5 to 10 mg twice daily. The study's findings and limits: Sharing of TCRs across patients appeared less clear than in mice, possibly for HLA-related reasons. Normal skin's resident alphabeta T cells are also sequenced in scalp samples.

V gave up 0 bases and J gave up 4 bases, with 9 bases separating them. Germline lookup yields CDR1 LNHNV and CDR2 YYDKDF (reference sequence). CDR3 size: 14 residues. Extraction of RNA preceded its reverse transcription into cDNA, which served as the sequencing template. The assay was immunoSEQ multiplex PCR, and TCRdb's table has in-frame clones only and misses some. Of about 140,000 clones detected, approximately 49% appear once; the ten largest clones hold 0.85% to 1%. To note about this clone: Antigen unknown.

The authors sorted CD4+ and CD8+ T cells from PBMCs. This material consisted of CD4+ T cells sorted from blood, taken at week 0. This receptor was taken from a human donor with alopecia areata. V usage is TRBV15 and J usage is TRBJ2-5, with unresolved D. CDR3 nucleotides: TGTGCCACCAGCAGAGATCCGGGTCGAGAGACCCAGTACTTC. It is translated as CATSRDPGRETQYF.